This TCR beta chain was sequenced for a study of shared clonotypes between healthy human individuals. Study-wide context: The donor pool was made up of a couple of women and a few men aged 18 to 49. Study-level findings and limits: Naive subsets, compared against memory subsets, generally had larger estimated richness values. Naive CD4 clonotype sharing across a few donors was approximately 5.2%.

This CDR3 is built from 13 residues. V was trimmed by 3 bases and J by 7 bases, leaving 10 bases between them. CDR1 and CDR2 (germline): SGHAT, FQNNGV. Concerning this clone: Its antigen is as yet unknown.

In the original analysis: Filtering was not the same, since immunoSEQ gave junction-only sequences without quality scores. Method: immunoSEQ multiplex PCR; TCRdb's copy keeps in-frame clones and lacks some. That table is the source of V, J and clone size, and D and trimming were worked out from the DNA. The table records 2,100,000 or so clones, almost 96% of them present only once. The receptor was isolated from a man aged 18 to 29 in good health. The sequencing sample was made of naive CD4+ T cells sorted from blood. The subset here: CD45RA+ positively selected. V gene TRBV11-2 combines with J gene TRBJ1-5; D is unclear. The CDR3 nucleotides are TGTGCCAGCAGCTTTTCTCATCCGCAGCCCCAGCATTTT. This encodes CASSFSHPQPQHF.